This T cell receptor beta chain was sequenced during a study of T cells after posttransplantation cyclophosphamide. About this clone: The antigen is not known.

Clones were sequenced by immunoSEQ multiplex PCR, and TCRdb holds only the in-frame ones, with some missing. Among roughly 8,500 clones listed, roughly 89% were seen once. Germline loops: CDR1 ENHRY, CDR2 SYGVKD. The J segment lost 7 bases and the V segment lost 3 bases, leaving 2 bases of the junction unmatched. CDR3 length: 15 amino acids. Study outcomes and limitations: Recipient CMV seropositivity and CMV reactivation strongly tracked TRB clonality. Blood and skin or GI T cell repertoires showed limited TRB overlap. Later blood repertoires were often dominated by clones from the donor CD8+ memory compartment.

The sample was memory CD4+ T cells sorted from PBMCs. This chain connects TRBV10-3 to TRBJ2-4, with TRBD2 identical over 14 bases. The sequence was collected from a woman aged 60 to 75 in good health, CMV-negative, and a related stem cell transplant donor. The CDR3 DNA follows: TGTGCCATCAGTGACGGACTAGCGGGAGGTAACATTCAGTACTTC. Translated: CAISDGLAGGNIQYF.